Below, 24 T cell receptor beta chains from the same sample are listed, as sequenced in a study of shared clonotypes between healthy human individuals (dated by TCRdb to 2018 to 2021). CD8 naive samples consisted of CD45RO-negative cells that were positively selected for CCR7, yielding a CD45RA+CCR7+ population without TemRA cells. The library was made by the immunoSEQ multiplex PCR assay. Not all clones reach the TCRdb copy of this immuneACCESS table, which keeps in-frame sequences only. Checked studies attribute under half of the gap to unresolved V genes and leave the rest unexplained. A total of about 2.2 million clones appear in this sample, around 93% of them only once. Together, the top ten hold around 1.7% of the sample. Specimen: naive CD8+ T cells from PBMCs. This specimen's cell subset or site label, per the study, means: CD45RA+CCR7+. The receptor source for this set is a man aged 18 to 29 in good health. Some clones in this sample may be carry-over from other donors' samples.

A remark on this clone: The same CDR3 also results from other DNA sequences found in this sample. This chain joins TRBV19 and TRBJ1-1; no firm D call. Per the germline V gene, CDR1 is LNHDA and CDR2 is SQIVND (reference sequence). CDR3 size: 12 residues. V lost 7 bases and J lost 4, with 10 bases in between. As DNA, the CDR3 is TGTGCCAGTAAGGAGGGTGGCACTGAAGCTTTCTTT. Translating gives CASKEGGTEAFF.

CDR3: CASNPRGAYGYTF. CDR3 in DNA: TGTGCCAGCAACCCCCGGGGAGCCTATGGCTACACCTTC. The V and J genes are TRBV28 and TRBJ1-2; D remains ambiguous. The CDR3 contains 13 residues. Between the trimmed V and J ends, which lost 7 bases and 4 bases, there was a span of 13 bases. The germline V gene encodes CDR1 MDHEN and CDR2 SYDVKM.

The chain is built from TRBV14 and TRBJ2-1, with D possibly being TRBD1 or TRBD2 (5 bases each). The CDR3 is made up of 17 amino acids. Trimming shortened V by 1 base and J by 5 bases, and 18 bases separated the two germline ends. Germline V CDR1 and CDR2: SGHDN, FVKESK. CDR3 DNA: TGTGCCAGCAGCCAAGGTGAAGTCGGGGCCGGGGACAATGAGCAGTTCTTC. Its protein product is CASSQGEVGAGDNEQFF.

The CDR3 region has the DNA TGTGCCAGCAGCTTGGAACTCTATTCCTACAATGAGCAGTTCTTC. Protein: CASSLELYSYNEQFF. The chain uses TRBV5-5 and TRBJ2-1; D call uncertain. V was trimmed by 0 bases and J by 1 base, leaving 8 bases between them. Germline CDR1 and CDR2: SGHKS and YYEKEE (reference sequence). This CDR3 comprises 15 residues.

The chain links TRBV5-8 to TRBJ2-5, with D possibly being TRBD1 (5 bases). This CDR3 is 16 amino acids long. V lost 0 bases, J lost 4 bases, and 16 bases lay in between. CDR1 and CDR2 from the germline V gene are SGHTS and YDEGEE. CDR3 amino acids: CASSLGETAMRETQYF. Written as DNA, the CDR3 is TGTGCCAGCAGCTTGGGCGAGACAGCTATGCGAGAGACCCAGTACTTC.

The V call is TRBV10-1, the J call TRBJ2-7; TRBD2 matches at 12 bases. There are 16 residues in the CDR3. Unmatched junction bases numbered 8, after V lost 2 bases and J lost 6 bases. The V gene's germline CDR1 is WNHNN and CDR2 SYGVQD (reference sequence). The CDR3 nucleotides are TGCGCCAGCAGTGAGAAAGTAGCTAGCGGGAGGGTCGAGCAGTACTTC. Translating it yields CASSEKVASGRVEQYF.

The J gene is TRBJ2-7, the V gene TRBV27; tentatively, D is TRBD1 (5 bases). V was trimmed by 4 bases and J by 2 bases, leaving 12 bases between them. CDR1 MNHEY and CDR2 SMNVEV come from the germline V gene (reference sequence). The CDR3 runs 14 residues. The CDR3 DNA reads as TGTGCCAGCAGTTCCTTCGACAGTACCTACGAGCAGTACTTC. Translated, it gives CASSSFDSTYEQYF.

The chain has TRBV4-2 and TRBJ2-7; unclear D gene. The CDR3 length is 12 residues. From germline, CDR1 is LGHNA and CDR2 YNFKEQ. V dropped 2 bases and J dropped 5 bases, with 7 bases sitting between them. This chain's CDR3 is CASSQLRNEQYF. The CDR3 DNA reads as TGTGCCAGCAGCCAATTGAGGAACGAGCAGTACTTC.

The chain carries TRBV6-4 and TRBJ1-1, with TRBD1 matching over 8 bases. V was clipped by 6 bases and J by 4 bases; unmatched bases: 4. The germline V gene encodes CDR1 MRHNA and CDR2 SNTAGT. This CDR3 is built from 13 residues. Here the CDR3 reads CASRQGGGTEAFF. CDR3 DNA: TGTGCCAGCAGACAGGGGGGAGGCACTGAAGCTTTCTTT.

The chain links TRBV9 to TRBJ2-6; TRBD1 is a possible D gene (5 bases). Germline CDR1 SGDLS, CDR2 YYNGEE. There are 21 residues in the CDR3. Trimming pared 0 bases from V and 4 bases from J, leaving 26 bases between. CDR3 nucleotides: TGTGCCAGCAGCGTAGCGACCCCGACAGAAAGGATCCCGTCGGGGGCCAACGTCCTGACTTTC. Translated, it gives CASSVATPTERIPSGANVLTF.

The V gene is TRBV7-9, the J gene TRBJ1-2; no clear D gene. Germline CDR1 SEHNR, CDR2 FQNEAQ (reference sequence). The V and J ends lost 0 bases and 2 bases respectively, with 10 bases between them. There are 15 residues in the CDR3. For the CDR3, the DNA is TGTGCCAGCAGCTTAGCGTTGAGCGAGAACTATGGCTACACCTTC. Translation gives CASSLALSENYGYTF.

The chain links TRBV6-6 to TRBJ1-4; weak D call: TRBD1 (6 bases). Germline CDR1 MNHNY, CDR2 SVGAGI (reference sequence). The CDR3 contains 15 residues. The germline V and J ends were trimmed by 4 bases and 3 bases, with 12 bases remaining between them. CDR3 nucleotide sequence: TGTGCCAGCAGTTCCCCACGGGGGCCTAATGAAAAACTGTTTTTT. Its translation: CASSSPRGPNEKLFF.

The V gene is TRBV6-4, the J gene TRBJ1-1, with D possibly matching TRBD1 (5 bases). Looked up from germline, CDR1 is MRHNA and CDR2 is SNTAGT. This CDR3 spans 15 amino acids. Trimming shortened V by 3 bases and J by 3 bases, and 14 bases separated the two germline ends. The CDR3 nucleotides read TGTGCCAGCAGTGAGGGGACTCTAGGGGACACTGAAGCTTTCTTT. Its translation is CASSEGTLGDTEAFF.

The chain is built from TRBV27 and TRBJ2-3; D gene ambiguous. CDR1 MNHEY and CDR2 SMNVEV come from the germline V gene (reference sequence). Trimming removed 10 bases from V and 4 bases from J, with 9 bases in between. CDR3 length equals 11 residues. The CDR3 nucleotides are TGTGCCACCCACCGGGCAGATACGCAGTATTTT. This encodes CATHRADTQYF.

In DNA, the CDR3 is TGTGCCAGCAGTGACCGGTCGGGGGAGGGCCCGGGAGATACGCAGTATTTT. It translates to CASSDRSGEGPGDTQYF. This chain connects TRBV6-4 to TRBJ2-3; 7 bases fit TRBD2. Trimming removed 2 bases from V and 5 bases from J; junction bases left unmatched: 13. The CDR3 sequence is 17 residues long. Germline CDR1 MRHNA, CDR2 SNTAGT.

The chain recombines TRBV19 with TRBJ2-1; D possibly matches TRBD1 or TRBD2 (5 bases each). V was trimmed by 7 bases and J by 7 bases, leaving 23 bases between them. The CDR3 extends over 16 amino acids. In germline, CDR1 is LNHDA, CDR2 SQIVND (reference sequence). CDR3 coding DNA: TGTGCCAGTACCTTATCCGGGACGCACTCCCCGAATGAGCAGTTCTTC. Translating gives CASTLSGTHSPNEQFF.

The genes are TRBV28 and TRBJ2-1; D is undetermined. The CDR3 length is 14 residues. V lost 1 base to trimming and J lost 3 bases, with 7 bases between them. The germline V gene has CDR1 MDHEN and CDR2 SYDVKM. CDR3: CASSLFRIYNEQFF. The DNA for the CDR3 is TGTGCCAGCAGTTTATTCAGGATCTACAATGAGCAGTTCTTC.

This sequence joins TRBV5-1 and TRBJ2-7; 10 bases are shared with TRBD2. The CDR3 length is 16 residues. V trimming: 3 bases; J trimming: 0 bases; junction bases outside the gene matches: 6. Germline CDR1 SGHRS, CDR2 YFSETQ. CDR3 in DNA: TGCGCCAGCAGCTGGGGCGTAGCGGGAGGCTCCTACGAGCAGTACTTC. Translated: CASSWGVAGGSYEQYF. Supplemented by reference TRBV5-1 and TRBJ2-7, the full variable domain reads KAGVTQTPRYLIKTRGQQVTLSCSPISGHRSVSWYQQTPGQGLQFLFEYFSETQRNKGNFPGRFSGRQFSNSRSEMNVSTLELGDSALYLCASSWGVAGGSYEQYFGPGTRLTVT.

The chain employs TRBV19 and TRBJ2-5; D is unresolved. The V end was cut by 2 bases, the J end by 0 bases, with 7 bases between. This CDR3 is 14 amino acids long. CDR1 is LNHDA, CDR2 SQIVND, per germline (reference sequence). The CDR3 DNA is TGTGCCAGTAGTATAATAGGGTACCAAGAGACCCAGTACTTC. Translated: CASSIIGYQETQYF.

V is TRBV4-1 and J is TRBJ1-2; 12 nucleotides line up with TRBD1. Germline V lookup: CDR1 MGHRA, CDR2 YSYEKL. This CDR3 comprises 16 residues. J gave up 6 bases and V 4 bases, and 9 bases lay outside the gene matches. CDR3 sequence reads: CASSRGPGQGAHGYTF. The DNA of the CDR3 is TGCGCCAGCAGCCGAGGTCCGGGACAGGGGGCCCATGGCTACACCTTC.

The CDR3 sequence: CASSLDGSSYNEQFF. Written as DNA, the CDR3 is TGTGCCAGCAGCTTAGACGGGAGCTCCTACAATGAGCAGTTCTTC. This chain joins TRBV11-3 and TRBJ2-1, with D perhaps matching TRBD2 (6 bases). Per the germline V gene, CDR1 is SGHNT and CDR2 is YENEEA. The CDR3 loop spans 15 amino acids. Between the trimmed V and J ends, which lost 0 bases and 0 bases, there was a span of 6 bases.

On this clone: The sample has other DNA sequences that encode this CDR3 too. J is TRBJ2-7 and V is TRBV28; tentatively, D is TRBD1 or TRBD2 (5 bases each). The CDR3 totals 14 residues. CDR1 and CDR2 (germline): MDHEN, SYDVKM. The V end was cut by 2 bases, the J end by 0 bases, with 8 bases between. CDR3 protein: CASSLGGVSYEQYF. DNA of the CDR3: TGTGCCAGCAGTTTAGGGGGAGTCTCCTACGAGCAGTACTTC.

This sequence joins TRBV28 and TRBJ2-7; D is possibly TRBD2 (6 bases). Trimming shortened V by 6 bases and J by 4 bases, and 19 bases separated the two germline ends. Germline V gene lookup returns CDR1 MDHEN and CDR2 SYDVKM. The CDR3 extends over 15 amino acids. CDR3 sequence: CASSGPRDFNYEQYF. The CDR3 nucleotides are TGTGCCAGCAGCGGTCCCCGGGACTTCAATTACGAGCAGTACTTC. The complete variable domain, with remaining parts taken from reference TRBV28 and TRBJ2-7, reads DVKVTQSSRYLVKRTGEKVFLECVQDMDHENMFWYRQDPGLGLRLIYFSYDVKMKEKGDIPEGYSVSREKKERFSLILESASTNQTSMYLCASSGPRDFNYEQYFGPGTRLTVT.

The rearrangement uses TRBV10-3 and TRBJ2-2, with D perhaps matching TRBD2 (5 bases). The ends were cut back, 1 base at V and 1 base at J, with 7 bases in the middle. CDR1 is ENHRY, CDR2 SYGVKD, per germline. This CDR3 has 15 amino acids. The DNA for the CDR3 is TGTGCCATCAGTGAGTTAGGAGGGAACACCGGGGAGCTGTTTTTT. Protein sequence: CAISELGGNTGELFF.